Following are 24 T cell receptor beta chains from one sample sequenced in a study of blood T cell repertoires in COVID-19 (dated by TCRdb to about 2020). Library generation was performed with the immunoSEQ multiplex PCR assay. This immuneACCESS table, as held by TCRdb, lists in-frame sequences with V and J called but not all clones. Of the missing ones, under half trace to an unresolved V gene in checked studies; the others have no known cause. The sample includes 65,000 to 90,000 clones, with roughly nine tenths observed a single time. Under 9.5% of the sample belongs to the ten largest clones. The material sequenced was peripheral blood. The receptors shown here come from a man under 40 with acute or convalescent COVID-19.

The chain couples TRBV9 to TRBJ2-1; 13 bases fit TRBD2. This CDR3 is 16 amino acids long. Germline V gives CDR1 SGDLS, CDR2 YYNGEE. Trimming removed 3 bases from V and 5 bases from J; junction bases left unmatched: 5. The CDR3 here is CASSDQTSGRHNEQFF. The CDR3, as DNA: TGTGCCAGCAGCGACCAGACTAGCGGGAGGCACAATGAGCAGTTCTTC.

V is TRBV9 and J is TRBJ2-5, with TRBD1 matching over 11 bases. J lost 1 base, V lost 5 bases, and 7 bases had no gene match. CDR3 size: 16 residues. Germline CDR1 is SGDLS and CDR2 is YYNGEE. CDR3: CASSGTGGAAQETQYF. The CDR3, as DNA: TGTGCCAGCAGTGGGACAGGGGGAGCGGCCCAAGAGACCCAGTACTTC.

The V gene is TRBV29-1, the J gene TRBJ1-4; no reliable D call. V lost 6 bases to trimming and J lost 6 bases, with 14 bases between them. Germline CDR1 SQVTM, CDR2 ANQGSEA. The CDR3 consists of 13 residues. CDR3 bases: TGCAGCGTCGGAGGAGGTTGGGATGAAAAACTGTTTTTT. Protein product: CSVGGGWDEKLFF.

This clone was recorded once. V is TRBV5-8 and J is TRBJ2-3; 8 positions agree with TRBD1. This CDR3 contains 17 residues. V was pared by 0 bases and J by 2 bases, with 8 bases of the junction left unmatched. Looked up from germline, CDR1 is SGHTS and CDR2 is YDEGEE. As DNA, the CDR3 is TGTGCCAGCAGCTTGGCCCATGCAGGGGGCGTCACAGATACGCAGTATTTT. As protein: CASSLAHAGGVTDTQYF.

This rearrangement joins TRBV10-3 to TRBJ1-5, with 8 bases matching TRBD1. CDR1 and CDR2 (germline): ENHRY, SYGVKD. The CDR3 has 17 residues. Trimming cost V 2 bases and J 4 bases; bases outside gene matches: 10. Written as DNA, the CDR3 is TGTGCCATCAGTGAGGGTGACAGGGGTTCCGGGAATCAGCCCCAGCATTTT. Its translation is CAISEGDRGSGNQPQHF.

This rearrangement joins TRBV4-2 to TRBJ2-5; 8 nucleotides match TRBD2. In germline, CDR1 is LGHNA, CDR2 YNFKEQ. CDR3 length equals 19 residues. V lost 0 bases, J lost 4 bases, and 16 bases stayed unmatched. DNA for the CDR3: TGTGCCAGCAGCCAAGAACTTTTAGCGGGGAACTCTAGAGCAGAGACCCAGTACTTC. This translates into CASSQELLAGNSRAETQYF.

V is TRBV2 and J is TRBJ2-5; no clear D gene. Trimming shortened V by 11 bases and J by 5 bases, and 12 bases separated the two germline ends. This CDR3 comprises 11 residues. Germline-derived CDR1 and CDR2 are SNHLY and FYNNEI. The CDR3: CASQWSETQYF. In nucleotides, the CDR3 is TGTGCCTCCCAGTGGTCCGAGACCCAGTACTTC.

V gene TRBV15 combines with J gene TRBJ2-7, with D possibly matching TRBD1 (5 bases). This CDR3 spans 15 amino acids. Trimming shortened V by 5 bases and J by 3 bases, and 17 bases separated the two germline ends. CDR1 and CDR2 (germline): LNHNV, YYDKDF (reference sequence). CDR3 region: CATSEVRVSDYEQYF. The CDR3 nucleotides read TGTGCCACCAGCGAGGTCAGGGTAAGCGACTACGAGCAGTACTTC.

This chain uses TRBV6-6 with TRBJ2-2; D uncertain. The germline V gene encodes CDR1 MNHNY and CDR2 SVGAGI (reference sequence). The CDR3 is 12 residues long. Trimming shortened V by 6 bases and J by 3 bases, and 5 bases separated the two germline ends. The CDR3, as DNA: TGTGCCAGCAGGCGGTACACCGGGGAGCTGTTTTTT. Translating it yields CASRRYTGELFF.

V is TRBV28 and J is TRBJ2-7, with TRBD2 matching 7 bases. V lost 5 bases, J lost 3 bases, and 10 bases stayed unmatched. This CDR3 is built from 15 residues. Germline V CDR1 and CDR2: MDHEN, SYDVKM. The CDR3 sequence: CASSPQSAGNYEQYF. In DNA form, the CDR3 reads TGTGCCAGCAGTCCACAGTCAGCGGGGAACTACGAGCAGTACTTC.

This chain links TRBV3-1 (or the pseudogene TRBV3-2) with TRBJ1-1; 9 nucleotides agree with TRBD1. The V gene end was trimmed by 1 base and the J gene end by 0 bases; junction bases not matched to a gene: 3. Germline CDR1 LGHDT, CDR2 YNNKEL (reference sequence). The CDR3 consists of 16 residues. The CDR3 coding sequence is TGTGCCAGCAGCCAAGGGGGGGACAGGGTGAACACTGAAGCTTTCTTT. This translates into CASSQGGDRVNTEAFF.

This chain uses TRBV7-3 with TRBJ2-3; D possibly corresponds to TRBD2 (6 bases). Trimming cost V 0 bases and J 3 bases, with 13 bases left between them. Germline CDR1 reads SGHTA; CDR2 reads FQGTGA. The CDR3 has 16 amino acids. This chain's CDR3 is CASSLTGSGGTDTQYF. The CDR3 DNA reads as TGTGCCAGCAGCTTAACGGGGAGCGGAGGGACAGATACGCAGTATTTT.

The V gene is TRBV7-8, the J gene TRBJ1-4, with a weak D call TRBD1 (5 bases). CDR3 size: 15 residues. V was shortened by 7 bases and J by 5 bases, with 17 bases between the two germline ends. Germline loops: CDR1 SGHVS, CDR2 FQNEAQ. The DNA for the CDR3 is TGTGCCAGCACAAAGGGTATGGGGGGAAATGAAAAACTGTTTTTT. Its translation is CASTKGMGGNEKLFF.

The chain couples TRBV19 to TRBJ1-3; TRBD1 matches at 11 bases. There are 14 residues in the CDR3. The J segment lost 6 bases and the V segment lost 9 bases, leaving 7 bases of the junction unmatched. CDR1 LNHDA and CDR2 SQIVND come from the germline V gene (reference sequence). DNA for the CDR3: TGTGCCAGCGGACCGGGACAGGGGGTAAACACCATATATTTT. This encodes CASGPGQGVNTIYF.

V usage is TRBV11-3 and J usage is TRBJ2-2; 8 nucleotides align to TRBD1. The V and J ends lost 4 bases and 1 base, in that order; junction bases with no gene match: 2. This CDR3 is built from 15 residues. Looked up from germline, CDR1 is SGHNT and CDR2 is YENEEA. Written as DNA, the CDR3 is TGTGCCAGCAGCTCCGGGACAGGGAACACCGGGGAGCTGTTTTTT. Its translation: CASSSGTGNTGELFF.

As regards this clone: Other DNA sequences in this sample translate to the same CDR3. The chain recombines TRBV6-5 with TRBJ2-2; D ambiguous. Germline V gene sequence: CDR1 MNHEY, CDR2 SVGAGI. The CDR3 is 15 amino acids. V was clipped by 0 bases and J by 2 bases, with 7 bases between them. CDR3 DNA: TGTGCCAGCAGTTACTCTGGTAGCAACACCGGGGAGCTGTTTTTT. Its protein product is CASSYSGSNTGELFF.

The rearrangement uses TRBV12-3 or TRBV12-4 and TRBJ2-2; 8 nucleotides align to TRBD2. V shed 3 bases, J shed 12 bases, and the junction held 6 bases outside the gene matches. The CDR3 runs to 13 residues. CDR3 loop: CASSLAGGGQLFF. The CDR3 DNA follows: TGTGCCAGCAGTTTGGCGGGAGGAGGGCAGCTGTTTTTT.

V is TRBV9 and J is TRBJ2-1; 9 positions agree with TRBD2. Trimming took 0 bases from V and 2 from J; bases not matched to a gene: 9. The CDR3 length is 18 residues. Germline V CDR1 and CDR2: SGDLS, YYNGEE. In DNA form, the CDR3 reads TGTGCCAGCAGCGTAGTCGATAGCGGGAGTACCCCCTACAATGAGCAGTTCTTC. It encodes CASSVVDSGSTPYNEQFF.

This chain joins TRBV6-5 and TRBJ2-7; the D gene is possibly TRBD1 (5 bases). The CDR3 contains 13 residues. Germline values: CDR1 MNHEY, CDR2 SVGAGI. With 10 bases removed from V and 2 bases from J, the gap between germline ends came to 15 bases. The CDR3 spells CATTKGDPYEQYF. The CDR3 bases are TGTGCCACCACCAAAGGGGATCCCTACGAGCAGTACTTC.

The chain employs TRBV21-1 and TRBJ1-2; the table's TRBD1 call for D was not verified on the DNA. TRBV21-1 is labeled a pseudogene. The CDR3 runs 13 residues. The CDR3, as DNA: TGTGCCAGCAGCAAAACAGGGGGCTATGGCTACACCTTC. Its protein is CASSKTGGYGYTF.

The chain uses TRBV27 and TRBJ2-2; TRBD1 agrees at 9 bases. This CDR3 has 16 residues. V gave up 5 bases and J gave up 2 bases; unmatched junction bases: 6. Germline assignment: CDR1 MNHEY and CDR2 SMNVEV (reference sequence). The CDR3 nucleotides read TGTGCCAGCAGTCCCACGGGACAGGGTAACACCGGGGAGCTGTTTTTT. Translated: CASSPTGQGNTGELFF.

In nucleotides, the CDR3 is TGCGCCAGCAGCCAAGGCAGCGGGAGGTCCCTTGAGCAGTTCTTC. It is translated as CASSQGSGRSLEQFF. The rearrangement joins TRBV4-1 to TRBJ2-1, with TRBD2 identical over 9 bases. V lost 1 base to trimming and J lost 9 bases; unmatched junction nucleotides: 7. CDR1 and CDR2 (germline): MGHRA, YSYEKL. CDR3 length: 15 amino acids.

V and J are TRBV6-5 and TRBJ1-1, with a tentative D call TRBD1 (6 bases). Germline V gene sequence: CDR1 MNHEY, CDR2 SVGAGI. V dropped 6 bases and J dropped 2 bases, with 13 bases sitting between them. CDR3 length equals 14 residues. The CDR3 here is CASSTTGRNTEAFF. Written as DNA, the CDR3 is TGTGCCAGCAGCACGACAGGCCGAAACACTGAAGCTTTCTTT.

The chain links TRBV5-1 to TRBJ2-1; TRBD2 matches 13 bases. With V trimmed by 4 bases and J by 5 bases, 3 bases remained unmatched. From germline, CDR1 is SGHRS and CDR2 YFSETQ. This CDR3 is built from 15 residues. The CDR3 DNA sequence: TGCGCCAGCAGCGGGGGACTAGCGGGAAACAATGAGCAGTTCTTC. It specifies CASSGGLAGNNEQFF.